What follows are 8 T cell receptor beta chains derived from one specimen sequenced in a study of blood T cell repertoires in COVID-19. Measured with immunoSEQ multiplex PCR; TCRdb has only the in-frame clones, and not every one. The sample lists 250,000 or so clones; about 89% were seen once. The sample comprised peripheral blood. The source is a man between 40 and 49 years old with active or convalescent COVID-19.

As to this clone: Other nucleotide sequences from this sample produce the same CDR3. This chain uses TRBV5-1 with TRBJ2-2; 8 nucleotides agree with TRBD1. CDR3 length equals 15 residues. V lost 3 bases to trimming and J lost 2 bases; unmatched junction nucleotides: 3. Germline V gene data show CDR1 as SGHRS and CDR2 as YFSETQ. The CDR3 nucleotides read TGCGCCAGCAGCTGGGGGACAGGCAACACCGGGGAGCTGTTTTTT. Translating gives CASSWGTGNTGELFF. The complete variable domain, with remaining parts taken from reference TRBV5-1 and TRBJ2-2, reads KAGVTQTPRYLIKTRGQQVTLSCSPISGHRSVSWYQQTPGQGLQFLFEYFSETQRNKGNFPGRFSGRQFSNSRSEMNVSTLELGDSALYLCASSWGTGNTGELFFGEGSRLTVL.

V gene TRBV2 combines with J gene TRBJ2-7; TRBD1 agrees at 10 bases. Germline CDR1 reads SNHLY; CDR2 reads FYNNEI. After removal of 6 bases from V and 3 bases from J, the junction contained 11 bases not matched to a gene. The CDR3 is made up of 16 amino acids. CDR3 residues: CASSLGGDRGFYEQYF. The CDR3 DNA is TGTGCCAGCAGCTTGGGGGGGGACAGGGGCTTCTACGAGCAGTACTTC.

This clone has a handful of counts. The chain links TRBV6-1 to TRBJ2-2; D remains ambiguous. Germline V gene sequence: CDR1 MNHNS, CDR2 SASEGT. V lost 2 bases and J lost 1, with 5 bases in between. This CDR3 comprises 14 residues. The CDR3 bases are TGTGCCAGCAGTGAAATCCTGAACACCGGGGAGCTGTTTTTT. Translating gives CASSEILNTGELFF.

The chain employs TRBV5-1 and TRBJ2-1; TRBD2 agrees at 10 bases. Germline V gene lookup returns CDR1 SGHRS and CDR2 YFSETQ. With V trimmed by 5 bases and J by 0 bases, 11 bases remained unmatched. The CDR3 has 18 residues. CDR3 sequence (DNA): TGCGCCAGCAGGGCCGCTCTAGCGGGAGCTGCCTCCTACAATGAGCAGTTCTTC. Its protein product is CASRAALAGAASYNEQFF.

The rearrangement uses TRBV3-1 (or the pseudogene TRBV3-2) and TRBJ1-3; 8 positions match TRBD1. The germline CDR1 and CDR2 sequences are LGHDT and YNNKEL (reference sequence). The CDR3 has 18 amino acids. V trimming: 5 bases; J trimming: 3 bases; junction bases outside the gene matches: 15. The CDR3 sequence is CASSSHLPTGGYGNTIYF. The CDR3 DNA reads TGTGCCAGCAGCTCGCACCTACCCACAGGGGGATATGGAAACACCATATATTTT.

This chain uses TRBV30 with TRBJ1-1, with TRBD1 identical over 7 bases. The V gene's germline CDR1 is GTSNPN and CDR2 SVGIG (reference sequence). V gave up 3 bases and J gave up 10 bases; unmatched junction bases: 5. The CDR3 has 11 amino acids. CDR3 loop: CAWSEGALAFF. In DNA form, the CDR3 reads TGTGCCTGGAGCGAGGGGGCCCTAGCTTTCTTT.

The V and J genes are TRBV6-6 and TRBJ1-2, with D perhaps TRBD1 (5 bases). Germline lookup yields CDR1 MNHNY and CDR2 SVGAGI (reference sequence). The V end lost 10 bases, the J end lost 3 bases, and 15 bases lay between the germline ends. There are 13 residues in the CDR3. The CDR3 protein is CATDAGGYYGYTF. The CDR3 DNA sequence: TGTGCCACAGACGCCGGGGGGTACTATGGCTACACCTTC.

The CDR3 region has the DNA TGTGCCAGCAGCTTGTATGCCGGGGAGCTGTTTTTT. It encodes CASSLYAGELFF. V gene TRBV5-6 combines with J gene TRBJ2-2; D gene ambiguous. Germline values: CDR1 SGHDT, CDR2 YYEEEE. The CDR3 sequence is 12 residues long. Trimming stripped 1 base from V and 6 bases from J, with 4 bases between.